This T cell receptor beta chain emerged from a study of T cells in Graves' hyperthyroidism and ophthalmopathy. Patients showing uncontrolled infection, other autoimmune disease, pregnancy or lactation were ineligible. On the basis of clinical symptoms, serum thyroxine and TRAb, thyroid ultrasound and orbital computed tomography, diagnoses were made. Amplification of TCR beta CDR3 regions was performed using RNA transcripts as template. A first-round RT-PCR of the TCR CDR3 used the HTBI primer set. MiXCR was run by TCRdb on the multiplex PCR reads, yielding one entry per CDR3 protein. The repertoire has over 250,000 distinct CDR3 sequences, 25% of them found once; the top ten carry about 30%. With respect to this clonotype: The antigen is undetermined.

General study points: Blood also carried most thyroid clonotypes expanded above 0.001.

Deletions cut 6 bases from V and 2 bases from J, with 11 bases between. This CDR3 is 13 amino acids long. The germline V gene has CDR1 MNHNS and CDR2 SASEGT. This TCR was sampled from a man aged 35-49 years with Graves' hyperthyroidism that later progressed to Graves' ophthalmopathy. The sample comprised blood. The chain employs TRBV6-1 and TRBJ2-7, with D maybe TRBD1 (5 bases). CDR3 DNA sequence: TGTGCCAGCAGAAGAGACAGTACCTACGAGCAGTACTTC. Its translation: CASRRDSTYEQYF.